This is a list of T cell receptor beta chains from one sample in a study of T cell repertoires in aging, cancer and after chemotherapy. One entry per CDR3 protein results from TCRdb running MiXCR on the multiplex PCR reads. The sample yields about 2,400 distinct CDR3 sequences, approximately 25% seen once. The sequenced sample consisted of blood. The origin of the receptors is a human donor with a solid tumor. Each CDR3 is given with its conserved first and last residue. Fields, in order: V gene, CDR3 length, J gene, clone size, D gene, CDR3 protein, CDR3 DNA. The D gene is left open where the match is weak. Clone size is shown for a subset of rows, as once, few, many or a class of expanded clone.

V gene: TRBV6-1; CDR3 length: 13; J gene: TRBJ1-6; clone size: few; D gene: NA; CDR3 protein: CASSASYNSPLHF; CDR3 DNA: TGTGCCAGCAGTGCATCCTATAATTCACCCCTCCACTTT
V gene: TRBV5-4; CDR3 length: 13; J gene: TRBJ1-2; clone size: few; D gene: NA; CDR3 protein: CASSSRGDYGYTF; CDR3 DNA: TGTGCCAGCAGCTCTCGCGGGGACTATGGCTACACCTTC
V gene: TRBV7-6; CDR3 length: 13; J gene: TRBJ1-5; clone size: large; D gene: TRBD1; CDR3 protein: CATDRGVDQPQHF; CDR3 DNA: TGTGCCACCGACAGGGGTGTAGATCAGCCCCAGCATTTT
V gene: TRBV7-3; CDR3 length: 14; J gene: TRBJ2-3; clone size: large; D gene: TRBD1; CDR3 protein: CASSTGQAGDTQYF; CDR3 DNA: TGTGCCAGCAGCACCGGACAGGCGGGAGATACGCAGTATTTT
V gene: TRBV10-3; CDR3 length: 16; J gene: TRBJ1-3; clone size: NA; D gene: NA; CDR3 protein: CAAREGVGIDGNTIYF; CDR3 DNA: TGTGCCGCCAGAGAGGGGGTCGGAATTGACGGAAACACCATATATTTT
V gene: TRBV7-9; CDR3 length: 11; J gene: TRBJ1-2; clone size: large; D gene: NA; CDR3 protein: CASSFAYGYTF; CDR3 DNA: TGTGCCAGCAGCTTTGCCTATGGCTACACCTTC
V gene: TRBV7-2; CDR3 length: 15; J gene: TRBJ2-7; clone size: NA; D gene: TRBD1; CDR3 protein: CASSTRGRRKGEQYF; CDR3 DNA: TGTGCCAGCAGTACGAGGGGGCGGAGGAAGGGGGAGCAGTACTTC
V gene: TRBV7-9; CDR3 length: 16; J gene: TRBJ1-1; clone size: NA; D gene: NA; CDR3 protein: CASSPRGTGVNTKAFF; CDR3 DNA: TGTGCCAGCAGTCCCCGCGGGACTGGGGTGAACACTAAAGCTTTCTTT
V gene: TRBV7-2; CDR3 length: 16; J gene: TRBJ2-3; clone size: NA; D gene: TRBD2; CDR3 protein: CASNLMASGLPDTQYF; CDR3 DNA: TGTGCCAGCAATTTAATGGCTAGCGGCCTGCCGGATACGCAGTATTTT
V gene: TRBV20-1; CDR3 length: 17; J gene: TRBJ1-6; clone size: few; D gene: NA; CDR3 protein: CSARVSAADSINSPLHF; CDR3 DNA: TGCAGTGCTAGAGTGTCGGCAGCAGACTCAATTAATTCACCCCTCCACTTT
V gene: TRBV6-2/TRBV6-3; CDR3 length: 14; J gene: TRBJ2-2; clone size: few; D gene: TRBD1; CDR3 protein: CASFRTGNTGELFF; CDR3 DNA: TGTGCCAGCTTCCGGACAGGGAACACCGGGGAGCTGTTTTTT
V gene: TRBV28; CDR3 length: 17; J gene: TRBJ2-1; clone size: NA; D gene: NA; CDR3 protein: CASSRRWAGSSYNEQFF; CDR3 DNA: TGTGCCAGCAGCAGACGCTGGGCGGGGAGCTCCTACAATGAGCAGTTCTTC
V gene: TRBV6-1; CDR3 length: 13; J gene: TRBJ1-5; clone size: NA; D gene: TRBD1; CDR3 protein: CACRDSLNQPQHF; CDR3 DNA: TGTGCCTGCAGGGACAGCCTTAATCAGCCCCAGCATTTT
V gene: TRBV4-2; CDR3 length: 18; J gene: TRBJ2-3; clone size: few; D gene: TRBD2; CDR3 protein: CASSPLGGGEWGAQTQYF; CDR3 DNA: TGTGCCAGCAGCCCCCTCGGGGGGGGGGAGTGGGGGGCGCAAACGCAGTATTTT
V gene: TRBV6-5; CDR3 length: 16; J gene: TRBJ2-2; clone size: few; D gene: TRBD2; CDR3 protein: CASSSLLAQNTGELFF; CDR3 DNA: TGTGCCAGCAGTTCTTTACTAGCGCAGAACACCGGGGAGCTGTTTTTT
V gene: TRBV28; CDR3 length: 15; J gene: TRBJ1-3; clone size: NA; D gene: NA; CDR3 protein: CASRRRAVPGNTIYF; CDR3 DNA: TGTGCCAGCAGAAGAAGGGCAGTTCCTGGAAACACCATATATTTT
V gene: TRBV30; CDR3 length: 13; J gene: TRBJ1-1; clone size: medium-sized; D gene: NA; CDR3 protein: CAWSARSTGEAFF; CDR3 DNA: TGTGCCTGGAGTGCCCGATCTACAGGGGAAGCTTTCTTT
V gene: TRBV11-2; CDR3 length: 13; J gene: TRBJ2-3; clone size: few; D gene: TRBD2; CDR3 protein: CASSFGAGGLQIF; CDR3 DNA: TGTGCCAGCAGCTTTGGGGCGGGGGGGCTACAGATTTTT
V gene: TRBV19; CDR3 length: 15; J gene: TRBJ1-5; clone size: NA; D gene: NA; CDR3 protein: CASSIAPYSNQPQHF; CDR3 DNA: TGTGCCAGTAGTATAGCGCCGTATAGCAATCAGCCCCAGCATTTT
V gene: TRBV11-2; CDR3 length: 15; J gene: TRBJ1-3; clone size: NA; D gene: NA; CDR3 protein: CASSRTGGAGNTIYF; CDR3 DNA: TGTGCCAGCAGCCGCACTGGGGGAGCTGGAAACACCATATATTTT
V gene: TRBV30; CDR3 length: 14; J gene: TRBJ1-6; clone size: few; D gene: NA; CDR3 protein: CAWGTGLGNSPLHF; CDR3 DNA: TGTGCCTGGGGCACAGGGCTGGGTAATTCACCCCTCCACTTT
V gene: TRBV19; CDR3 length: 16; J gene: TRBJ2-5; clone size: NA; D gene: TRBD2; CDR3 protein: CASSPRGLAGGETQYF; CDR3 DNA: TGTGCCAGTAGTCCCCGGGGACTAGCGGGGGGAGAGACCCAGTACTTC
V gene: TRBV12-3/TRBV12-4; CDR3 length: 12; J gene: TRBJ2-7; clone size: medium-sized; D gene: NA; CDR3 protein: CASSLGYYEQYF; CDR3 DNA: TGTGCCAGCAGTTTAGGGTACTACGAGCAGTACTTC
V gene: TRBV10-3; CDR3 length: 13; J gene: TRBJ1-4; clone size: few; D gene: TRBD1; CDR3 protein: CAIAGTANEKLFF; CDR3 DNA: TGTGCCATTGCCGGGACAGCTAATGAAAAACTGTTTTTT
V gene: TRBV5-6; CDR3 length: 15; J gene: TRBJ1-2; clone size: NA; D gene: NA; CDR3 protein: CASSRTSAYNYGYTF; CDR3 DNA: TGTGCCAGCAGCCGGACTTCGGCCTATAACTATGGCTACACCTTC
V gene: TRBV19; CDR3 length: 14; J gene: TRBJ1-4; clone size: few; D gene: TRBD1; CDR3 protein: CASSIGPGGEKLFF; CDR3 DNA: TGTGCCAGTAGTATAGGGCCAGGGGGAGAAAAACTGTTTTTT
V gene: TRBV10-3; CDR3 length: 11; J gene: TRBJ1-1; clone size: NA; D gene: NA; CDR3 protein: CAIRGETEAFF; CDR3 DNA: TGTGCCATCAGGGGGGAGACTGAAGCTTTCTTT
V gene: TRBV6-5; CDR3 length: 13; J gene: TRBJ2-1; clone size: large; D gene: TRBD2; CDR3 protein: CASSYALAAEQFF; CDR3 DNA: TGTGCCAGCAGTTACGCCCTAGCGGCTGAGCAGTTCTTC
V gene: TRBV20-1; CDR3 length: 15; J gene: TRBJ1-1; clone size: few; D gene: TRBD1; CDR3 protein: CSARGNGGLNTEAFF; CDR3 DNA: TGCAGTGCCAGGGGGAACGGTGGGTTGAACACTGAAGCTTTCTTT
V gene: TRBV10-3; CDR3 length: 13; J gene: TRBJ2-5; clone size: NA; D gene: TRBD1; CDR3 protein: CAISKRQGETQYF; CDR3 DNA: TGTGCCATCAGTAAACGACAGGGAGAGACCCAGTACTTC
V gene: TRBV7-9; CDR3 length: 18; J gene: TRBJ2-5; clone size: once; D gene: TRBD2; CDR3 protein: CASSLNLAGGPSGETQYF; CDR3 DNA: TGTGCCAGCAGCTTAAACCTAGCGGGAGGGCCCTCAGGAGAGACCCAGTACTTC
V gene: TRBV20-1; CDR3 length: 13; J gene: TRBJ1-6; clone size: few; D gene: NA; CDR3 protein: CSASLSGSSPLHF; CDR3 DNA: TGCAGTGCTAGCTTATCGGGGTCCTCACCCCTCCACTTT
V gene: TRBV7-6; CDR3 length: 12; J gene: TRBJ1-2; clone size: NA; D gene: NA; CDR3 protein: CASSLYADGYTF; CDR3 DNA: TGTGCCAGCAGCTTATATGCAGATGGCTACACCTTC
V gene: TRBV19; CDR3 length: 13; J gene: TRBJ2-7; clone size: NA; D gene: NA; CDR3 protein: CASRGQESYEQYF; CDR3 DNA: TGTGCCAGTAGGGGCCAGGAATCCTACGAGCAGTACTTC
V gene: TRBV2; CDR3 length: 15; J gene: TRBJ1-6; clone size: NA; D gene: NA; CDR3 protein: CASTEDYSYNSPLHF; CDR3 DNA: TGTGCCAGCACCGAAGATTACTCCTATAATTCACCCCTCCACTTT
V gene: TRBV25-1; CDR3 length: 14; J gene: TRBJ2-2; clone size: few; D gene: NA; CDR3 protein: CASSGLWDTGELFF; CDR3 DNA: TGTGCCAGCAGTGGGCTTTGGGACACCGGGGAGCTGTTTTTT
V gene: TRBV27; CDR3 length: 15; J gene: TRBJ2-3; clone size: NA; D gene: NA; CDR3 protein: CASSSPGLSTDTQYF; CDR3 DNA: TGTGCCAGCAGTTCCCCGGGACTGAGCACAGATACGCAGTATTTT
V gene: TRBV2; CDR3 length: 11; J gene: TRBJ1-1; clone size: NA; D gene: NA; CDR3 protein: CASGMNTEAFF; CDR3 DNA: TGTGCCAGCGGGATGAACACTGAAGCTTTCTTT
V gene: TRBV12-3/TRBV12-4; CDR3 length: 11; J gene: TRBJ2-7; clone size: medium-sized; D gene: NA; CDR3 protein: CASSLGYEQYF; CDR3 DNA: TGTGCCAGCAGTTTAGGCTACGAGCAGTACTTC
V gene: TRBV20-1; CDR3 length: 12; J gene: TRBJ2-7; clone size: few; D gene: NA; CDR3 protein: CSAMRGEYEQYF; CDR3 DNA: TGCAGTGCTATGAGGGGCGAGTACGAGCAGTACTTC